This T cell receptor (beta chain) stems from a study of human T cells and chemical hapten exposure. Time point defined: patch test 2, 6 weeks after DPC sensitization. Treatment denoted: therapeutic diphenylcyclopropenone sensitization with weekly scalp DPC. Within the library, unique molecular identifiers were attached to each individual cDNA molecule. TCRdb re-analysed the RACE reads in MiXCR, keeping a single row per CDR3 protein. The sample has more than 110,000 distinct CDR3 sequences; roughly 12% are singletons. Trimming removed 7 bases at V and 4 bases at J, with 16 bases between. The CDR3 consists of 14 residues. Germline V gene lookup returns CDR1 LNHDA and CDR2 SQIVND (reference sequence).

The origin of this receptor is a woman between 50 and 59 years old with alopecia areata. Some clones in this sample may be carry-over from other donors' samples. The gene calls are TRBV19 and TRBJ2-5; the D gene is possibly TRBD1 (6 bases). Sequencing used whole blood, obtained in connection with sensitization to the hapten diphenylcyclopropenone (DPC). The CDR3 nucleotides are TGTGCCAGTAAATCACTGGGGGCTGGAGAGACCCAGTACTTC. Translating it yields CASKSLGAGETQYF. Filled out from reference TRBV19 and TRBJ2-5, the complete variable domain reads DGGITQSPKYLFRKEGQNVTLSCEQNLNHDAMYWYRQDPGQGLRLIYYSQIVNDFQKGDIAEGYSVSREKKESFPLTVTSAQKNPTAFYLCASKSLGAGETQYFGPGTRLLVL.